The next 15 T cell receptor beta chains were all read from a single sample in a study of blood T cell repertoires in COVID-19 (dated by TCRdb to the early 2020s). Library preparation was by the immunoSEQ multiplex PCR assay. TCRdb's version of the immuneACCESS table is confined to in-frame rearrangements and falls short of the full clone set. An unresolved V gene accounts for under half of the shortfall where checked; the remainder is of unknown origin. Counted in this sample were about 150,000 clones; about 89% of them appeared once. Jointly, the top ten make up just under 3% of the sample. The sequenced sample consisted of peripheral blood. These receptor sequences come from a man aged 60 to 75 with active or convalescent COVID-19.

The rearrangement uses TRBV3-1 (or the pseudogene TRBV3-2) and TRBJ2-1; 15 nucleotides agree with TRBD2. V trimming: 4 bases; J trimming: 2 bases; junction bases outside the gene matches: 9. CDR3 length: 19 residues. Germline CDR1 LGHDT, CDR2 YNNKEL (reference sequence). CDR3 sequence (DNA): TGTGCCAGCAGCCCTTGGACTAGCGGGGGGGAAGGAGCCTACAATGAGCAGTTCTTC. The encoded protein is CASSPWTSGGEGAYNEQFF.

The rearrangement joins TRBV20-1 to TRBJ2-7, with a possible D match to TRBD1 (7 bases). CDR3 length: 15 amino acids. The V gene's germline CDR1 is DFQATT and CDR2 SNEGSKA (reference sequence). V gave up 3 bases and J gave up 0 bases, with 15 bases separating them. The CDR3 sequence: CSASGGTVNSYEQYF. CDR3 DNA: TGCAGTGCTAGTGGCGGGACAGTAAACTCCTACGAGCAGTACTTC.

The chain is built from TRBV7-3 and TRBJ1-6, with D maybe TRBD1 (5 bases). CDR3 length: 16 residues. The germline V gene has CDR1 SGHTA and CDR2 FQGTGA. V was pared by 2 bases and J by 9 bases, with 17 bases between. DNA for the CDR3: TGTGCCAGCAGCTTATGGGCCGCAGGGAATGGTTCACCCCTCCACTTT. It codes for CASSLWAAGNGSPLHF. The complete variable domain, with remaining parts taken from reference TRBV7-3 and TRBJ1-6, reads GAGVSQTPSNKVTEKGKYVELRCDPISGHTALYWYRQSLGQGPEFLIYFQGTGAADDSGLPNDRFFAVRPEGSVSTLKIQRTERGDSAVYLCASSLWAAGNGSPLHFGNGTRLTVT.

The count of this clone is one. The rearrangement links TRBV6-2 or TRBV6-3 to TRBJ2-7, with TRBD2 matching over 8 bases. CDR1 and CDR2 (germline): MNHEY, SVGEGT. Unmatched junction bases numbered 4, after V lost 2 bases and J lost 1 base. CDR3 length equals 15 residues. The CDR3 spells CASSYTTSGSYEQYF. CDR3 sequence (DNA): TGTGCCAGCAGTTACACCACTAGCGGATCCTACGAGCAGTACTTC.

The chain uses TRBV30 and TRBJ1-2; 7 nucleotides align to TRBD1. CDR3 length: 14 residues. After removal of 2 bases from V and 3 bases from J, the junction contained 6 bases not matched to a gene. The germline gives CDR1 GTSNPN, CDR2 SVGIG (reference sequence). Here the CDR3 reads CAWSSSDRDYGYTF. The CDR3 nucleotides are TGTGCCTGGAGTTCCTCAGACAGGGACTATGGCTACACCTTC.

V gene TRBV5-5 combines with J gene TRBJ2-5; the match to TRBD1 covers 9 bases. The CDR3 is made up of 14 amino acids. V was pared by 6 bases and J by 5 bases, with 8 bases of the junction left unmatched. The V gene's germline CDR1 is SGHKS and CDR2 YYEKEE (reference sequence). CDR3 residues: CASNPDRGGETQYF. The CDR3 nucleotides are TGTGCCAGCAACCCGGACAGGGGAGGCGAGACCCAGTACTTC.

The table lists this clone with a count of one. For the CDR3, the DNA is TGTGCCAGCAAGGGGACTAGCGGAAACATTCAGTACTTC. Its translation: CASKGTSGNIQYF. The V call is TRBV12-3 or TRBV12-4, the J call TRBJ2-4, with 11 bases that match TRBD2. The CDR3 is 13 residues long. J lost 6 bases, V lost 7 bases, and 2 bases had no gene match.

The genes are TRBV5-8 and TRBJ1-5; tentatively, D is TRBD1 (5 bases). The length of the CDR3 is 15 residues. Germline loops: CDR1 SGHTS, CDR2 YDEGEE. Between the trimmed V and J ends, which lost 2 bases and 0 bases, there was a span of 9 bases. The CDR3 region has the DNA TGTGCCAGCAGCTTCAGGGAGGCTAGCAATCAGCCCCAGCATTTT. Its protein is CASSFREASNQPQHF. Variable domain in full (rest from reference TRBV5-8 and TRBJ1-5): EAGVTQSPTHLIKTRGQQATLRCSPISGHTSVYWYQQALGLGLQFLLWYDEGEERNRGNFPPRFSGRQFPNYSSELNVNALELEDSALYLCASSFREASNQPQHFGDGTRLSIL.

The chain links TRBV28 to TRBJ1-2, with 7 bases lining up with TRBD1. Trimming took 5 bases from V and 8 from J; bases not matched to a gene: 11. This CDR3 is built from 14 residues. Per the germline V gene, CDR1 is MDHEN and CDR2 is SYDVKM. The CDR3 spells CASSLETGFRGYTF. CDR3 bases: TGTGCCAGCAGTCTCGAGACAGGGTTTAGAGGCTACACCTTC.

The rearrangement uses TRBV6-5 and TRBJ1-6, with TRBD1 as a possible D gene (6 bases). Germline CDR1 is MNHEY and CDR2 is SVGAGI. This CDR3 contains 13 residues. V was pared by 7 bases and J by 10 bases, with 14 bases between. For the CDR3, the DNA is TGTGCCAGCAACCCGAGGGGGGGATCACCCCTCCACTTT. This translates into CASNPRGGSPLHF.

The genes are TRBV12-5 and TRBJ1-2; D remains unclear. Germline CDR1 reads LGHNT; CDR2 reads FRNRAP. Deletions cut 6 bases from V and 6 bases from J, with 11 bases between. The CDR3 sequence is 12 residues long. CDR3 in amino acids: CASGDGRDGYTF. CDR3 coding DNA: TGTGCTAGTGGCGACGGGAGAGATGGCTACACCTTC.

V and J are TRBV10-1 and TRBJ1-1, with 7 bases aligning to TRBD1. Unmatched junction bases numbered 7, after V lost 0 bases and J lost 0 bases. The CDR3 is made up of 17 amino acids. The germline V gene encodes CDR1 WNHNN and CDR2 SYGVQD (reference sequence). CDR3 in amino acids: CASSESNGTALNTEAFF. The CDR3 DNA is TGCGCCAGCAGTGAGTCGAACGGGACAGCTTTGAACACTGAAGCTTTCTTT.

In nucleotides, the CDR3 is TGTGCCAGCAGCATAGGGACAGTTGAAAACACCATATATTTT. Translating it yields CASSIGTVENTIYF. This chain connects TRBV5-8 to TRBJ1-3; 7 bases fit TRBD1. CDR3 size: 14 residues. Germline CDR1 SGHTS, CDR2 YDEGEE. With 4 bases clipped from V and 6 bases from J, the junction kept 7 bases outside the gene matches.

The genes are TRBV5-5 and TRBJ2-7; TRBD1 might be the D (6 bases). The V end lost 4 bases, the J end lost 3 bases, and 8 bases lay between the germline ends. Germline values: CDR1 SGHKS, CDR2 YYEKEE (reference sequence). The CDR3 covers 12 residues. The DNA for the CDR3 is TGTGCCAGCAGCGGGACAAACTACGAGCAGTACTTC. This encodes CASSGTNYEQYF.

This sequence joins TRBV15 and TRBJ2-3, with 10 bases lining up with TRBD2. J was trimmed by 1 base and V by 3 bases; bases with no gene match: 4. The CDR3 spans 16 residues. CDR1 and CDR2 from the germline V gene are LNHNV and YYDKDF (reference sequence). The chain's CDR3 is CATSRDLAGGTDTQYF. In DNA, the CDR3 is TGTGCCACCAGCAGGGACCTAGCGGGGGGCACAGATACGCAGTATTTT.